This passage covers 15 T cell receptor beta chains from one sample sequenced in a study of CD8+ T cells in alopecia areata (dated by TCRdb to 2016 to 2018). The library was prepared using the immunoSEQ multiplex PCR assay. For TCR sequencing, RNA was extracted from every sample and reverse transcribed into cDNA to serve as template. TCRdb provides this immuneACCESS table in a form limited to in-frame rearrangements. Some clones are lacking; in checked studies, under half of them reflect an unresolved V gene, and why the rest are absent is not known. The sample yields more than 100,000 clones; about 57% were counted once. The top ten clones comprise roughly 4.5% of the sample. Per the publication, the time point label means: baseline before oral tofacitinib. The sample was CD4+ T cells sorted from blood, taken at week 0. The receptors shown here come from a human donor with alopecia areata.

This rearrangement joins TRBV27 to TRBJ2-7; D remains unclear. CDR3 size: 13 residues. V gave up 0 bases and J gave up 2 bases, with 5 bases separating them. Germline CDR1 is MNHEY and CDR2 is SMNVEV (reference sequence). CDR3 region: CASSLSPPYEQYF. CDR3 bases: TGTGCCAGCAGTTTATCGCCCCCCTACGAGCAGTACTTC.

V usage is TRBV7-2 and J usage is TRBJ1-5; weak D call: TRBD1 (6 bases). This CDR3 comprises 14 residues. Looked up from germline, CDR1 is SGHTA and CDR2 is FQGNSA. Deletions cut 3 bases from V and 2 bases from J, with 8 bases between. CDR3 protein: CASSFRQGNQPQHF. The CDR3 DNA reads TGTGCCAGCAGCTTTAGACAGGGCAATCAGCCCCAGCATTTT.

This chain uses TRBV5-4 with TRBJ2-7; 9 nucleotides align to TRBD2. Germline V gene data show CDR1 as SGHNT and CDR2 as YYREEE (reference sequence). With 1 base clipped from V and 7 bases from J, the junction kept 9 bases outside the gene matches. The CDR3 length is 15 residues. CDR3 sequence: CASSLPSGGSEEQYF. As DNA, the CDR3 is TGTGCCAGCAGCTTGCCCAGCGGGGGGTCCGAGGAGCAGTACTTC.

V is TRBV9 and J is TRBJ2-3; 11 nucleotides line up with TRBD2. CDR3 length: 16 amino acids. V shed 4 bases, J shed 4 bases, and the junction held 8 bases outside the gene matches. The germline V gene has CDR1 SGDLS and CDR2 YYNGEE. The CDR3 here is CASSNRLAGKADTQYF. DNA for the CDR3: TGTGCCAGCAGCAACAGACTAGCGGGAAAAGCAGATACGCAGTATTTT. Drawing the rest from reference TRBV9 and TRBJ2-3, the complete variable domain is DSGVTQTPKHLITATGQRVTLRCSPRSGDLSVYWYQQSLDQGLQFLIQYYNGEERAKGNILERFSAQQFPDLHSELNLSSLELGDSALYFCASSNRLAGKADTQYFGPGTRLTVL.

The rearrangement links TRBV2 to TRBJ2-1; the match to TRBD2 covers 11 bases. Germline CDR1 reads SNHLY; CDR2 reads FYNNEI. Germline trimming cut 6 bases from V and 9 bases from J; bases unmatched to any gene: 4. This CDR3 region has 13 residues. The CDR3 protein is CASRVAGGPEQFF. The CDR3 DNA reads TGTGCCAGCAGGGTAGCGGGGGGGCCTGAGCAGTTCTTC.

The chain uses TRBV5-1 and TRBJ1-1, with 10 bases fitting TRBD1. The J segment lost 4 bases and the V segment lost 0 bases, leaving 3 bases of the junction unmatched. The V gene's germline CDR1 is SGHRS and CDR2 YFSETQ. CDR3 size: 15 residues. The CDR3 loop reads CASSLGQGAGTEAFF. In nucleotides, the CDR3 is TGCGCCAGCAGCTTGGGACAGGGGGCTGGCACTGAAGCTTTCTTT.

V and J are TRBV18 and TRBJ2-2; 7 nucleotides align to TRBD1. The CDR3 is 24 amino acids. V shed 2 bases, J shed 6 bases, and the junction held 33 bases outside the gene matches. Germline V CDR1 and CDR2: KGHSH, LQKENI. This CDR3 is CASSPGFGRTTGQTTTHIAGELFF. The CDR3 DNA reads TGTGCCAGCTCACCAGGTTTTGGTCGCACGACAGGGCAAACTACAACACATATAGCCGGGGAGCTGTTTTTT.

This clone was detected once. The genes are TRBV2 and TRBJ1-1; D unclear. The CDR3 sequence is 15 residues long. V was clipped by 5 bases and J by 0 bases, with 13 bases between them. The germline CDR1 and CDR2 sequences are SNHLY and FYNNEI. Here the CDR3 DNA reads TGTGCCAGCAGTACGGGCCTTTTGTTGAACACTGAAGCTTTCTTT. Translation gives CASSTGLLLNTEAFF.

This sequence joins TRBV6-5 and TRBJ2-7, with D perhaps matching TRBD1 (6 bases). V was pared by 8 bases and J by 6 bases, with 20 bases between. The CDR3 sequence is 14 residues long. Germline V gives CDR1 MNHEY, CDR2 SVGAGI. Written as DNA, the CDR3 is TGTGCCAGCTCCCTAGGGGGAGAGGGGTTCGAGCAGTACTTC. Translated: CASSLGGEGFEQYF.

J is TRBJ2-3 and V is TRBV7-9, with D possibly being TRBD1 (6 bases). Deletions cut 9 bases from V and 0 bases from J, with 10 bases between. The germline V gene has CDR1 SEHNR and CDR2 FQNEAQ (reference sequence). The CDR3 covers 13 residues. The CDR3, as DNA: TGTGCCAGAGCAGGGGCGAGCACAGATACGCAGTATTTT. It yields the protein CARAGASTDTQYF.

This clone was counted only a few times. The rearrangement joins TRBV27 to TRBJ2-3, with TRBD2 identical over 7 bases. V gave up 4 bases and J gave up 1 base; unmatched junction bases: 2. The CDR3 runs 14 residues. Germline loops: CDR1 MNHEY, CDR2 SMNVEV (reference sequence). CDR3 protein: CASSYTSGTDTQYF. In DNA, the CDR3 is TGTGCCAGCAGTTATACTAGCGGCACAGATACGCAGTATTTT.

This clone has only a few counts. The chain has TRBV7-9 and TRBJ2-1; D ambiguous. This CDR3 has 11 amino acids. V dropped 3 bases and J dropped 15 bases, with 12 bases sitting between them. CDR1 is SEHNR and CDR2 is FQNEAQ in the germline V gene (reference sequence). DNA for the CDR3: TGTGCCAGCAGCTTCGGAGAGGTGCCGTTCTTC. Translated, it gives CASSFGEVPFF. Full variable domain (missing parts from reference TRBV7-9 and TRBJ2-1): DTGVSQNPRHKITKRGQNVTFRCDPISEHNRLYWYRQTLGQGPEFLTYFQNEAQLEKSRLLSDRFSAERPKGSFSTLEIQRTEQGDSAMYLCASSFGEVPFFGPGTRLTVL.

The chain carries TRBV2 and TRBJ2-3; TRBD1 might be the D (6 bases). Germline V gene lookup returns CDR1 SNHLY and CDR2 FYNNEI. V gave up 4 bases and J gave up 8 bases, with 10 bases separating them. The CDR3 is 12 amino acids. The CDR3 region is CASSVQGVTQYF. The CDR3 nucleotides are TGTGCCAGCAGTGTACAGGGAGTTACGCAGTATTTT.

This chain links TRBV21-1 with TRBJ2-7; TRBD2 is the table's D call and was not checked against the DNA. TRBV21-1 is termed a pseudogene. The CDR3 has 14 residues. This CDR3 is CASIPSGRAYEQYF. CDR3 bases: TGTGCCAGCATCCCTAGCGGGAGGGCCTACGAGCAGTACTTC.

The chain recombines TRBV6-5 with TRBJ2-3; D perhaps matches TRBD2 (7 bases). V was pared by 9 bases and J by 2 bases, with 15 bases between. CDR1 is MNHEY, CDR2 SVGAGI, per germline. CDR3 size: 14 residues. CDR3: CASYRGGDTDTQYF. The CDR3, as DNA: TGTGCCAGTTATAGAGGGGGGGACACAGATACGCAGTATTTT.